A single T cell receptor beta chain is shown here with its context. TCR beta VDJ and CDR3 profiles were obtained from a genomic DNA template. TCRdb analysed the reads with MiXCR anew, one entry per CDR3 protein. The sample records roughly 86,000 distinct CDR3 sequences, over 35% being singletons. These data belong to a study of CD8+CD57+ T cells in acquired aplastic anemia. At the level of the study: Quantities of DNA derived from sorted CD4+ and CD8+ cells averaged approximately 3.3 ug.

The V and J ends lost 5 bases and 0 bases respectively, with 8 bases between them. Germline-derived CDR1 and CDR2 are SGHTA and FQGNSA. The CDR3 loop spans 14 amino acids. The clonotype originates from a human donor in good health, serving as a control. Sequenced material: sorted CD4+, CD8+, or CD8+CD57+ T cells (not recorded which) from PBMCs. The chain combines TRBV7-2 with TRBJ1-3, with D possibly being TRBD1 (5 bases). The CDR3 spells CASSLDSSGNTIYF. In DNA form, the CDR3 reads TGTGCCAGCAGCCTAGACAGCTCTGGAAACACCATATATTTT.